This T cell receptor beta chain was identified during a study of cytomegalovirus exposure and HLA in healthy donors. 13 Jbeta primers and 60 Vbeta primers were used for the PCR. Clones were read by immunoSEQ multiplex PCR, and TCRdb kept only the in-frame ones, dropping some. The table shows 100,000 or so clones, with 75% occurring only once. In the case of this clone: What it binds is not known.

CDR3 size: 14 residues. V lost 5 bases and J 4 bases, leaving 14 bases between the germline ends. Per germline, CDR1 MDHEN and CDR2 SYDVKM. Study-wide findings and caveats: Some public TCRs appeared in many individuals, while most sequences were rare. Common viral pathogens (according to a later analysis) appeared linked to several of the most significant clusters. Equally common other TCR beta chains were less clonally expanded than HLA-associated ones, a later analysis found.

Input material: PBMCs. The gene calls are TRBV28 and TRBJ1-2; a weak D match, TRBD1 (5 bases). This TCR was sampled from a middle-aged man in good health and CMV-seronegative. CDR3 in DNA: TGTGCCAGCAGTCCCCGGGGGATGGCCTATGGCTACACCTTC. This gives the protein CASSPRGMAYGYTF.